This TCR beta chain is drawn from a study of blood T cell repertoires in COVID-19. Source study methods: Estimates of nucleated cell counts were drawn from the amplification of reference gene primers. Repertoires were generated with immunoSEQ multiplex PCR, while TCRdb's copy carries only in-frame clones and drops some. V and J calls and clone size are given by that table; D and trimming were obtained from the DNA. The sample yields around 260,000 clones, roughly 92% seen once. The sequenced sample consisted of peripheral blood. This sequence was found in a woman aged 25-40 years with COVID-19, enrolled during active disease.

CDR3 sequence (DNA): TGTGCCACCAGCAATATGAGAAACACTGAAGCTTTCTTT. It encodes CATSNMRNTEAFF. The rearrangement uses TRBV15 and TRBJ1-1; D is ambiguous. Germline-derived CDR1 and CDR2 are LNHNV and YYDKDF (reference sequence). V was shortened by 4 bases and J by 2 bases, with 8 bases between the two germline ends. The CDR3 sequence is 13 residues long.